This T cell receptor beta chain was sequenced in a study of blood T cell repertoires in COVID-19. For the study at large: Collection of acute and convalescent COVID-19 samples took place in the United States, Italy and Spain.

As originally analysed: Reference gene primer amplification yielded estimated nucleated cell counts. The protocol was immunoSEQ multiplex PCR, while the TCRdb copy is restricted to in-frame clones and leaves out a portion. Clone size and the V and J calls come from that table; the DNA yielded D and trimming. The sample has a few hundred thousand clones; 86% are singletons. There are 16 residues in the CDR3. Germline lookup yields CDR1 SGHRS and CDR2 YFSETQ. V was clipped by 4 bases and J by 7 bases; unmatched bases: 8. What was sequenced was peripheral blood. The V gene is TRBV5-1, the J gene TRBJ2-5; 15 bases are a match to TRBD2. This clonotype was obtained from a woman aged 25 to 39 with active or convalescent COVID-19. The CDR3 loop is CASSTGTSGGPGTQYF. CDR3 coding DNA: TGCGCCAGCAGCACTGGGACTAGCGGGGGGCCGGGGACCCAGTACTTC. The whole variable domain, remainder taken from reference TRBV5-1 and TRBJ2-5, is KAGVTQTPRYLIKTRGQQVTLSCSPISGHRSVSWYQQTPGQGLQFLFEYFSETQRNKGNFPGRFSGRQFSNSRSEMNVSTLELGDSALYLCASSTGTSGGPGTQYFGPGTRLLVL.